The 20 T cell receptor beta chains reported below all come from one sample, sequenced in a study of blood T cells in healthy people across ages. Sample-barcoded 5' priming and a J-beta primer mix drove a second PCR of about 6 to 12 cycles. TCRdb called the 5' RACE reads again in MiXCR, with one record for every CDR3 protein. The table includes approximately 1.5 million distinct CDR3 sequences, almost 35% detected once. Sequencing was performed on blood. The source is a woman in her 30s in good health.

The chain has TRBV20-1 and TRBJ2-5, with 8 bases that match TRBD2. Germline CDR1 reads DFQATT; CDR2 reads SNEGSKA (reference sequence). This CDR3 has 13 residues. With V trimmed by 6 bases and J by 5 bases, 8 bases remained unmatched. CDR3 residues: CSAGGGLRETQYF. The CDR3 nucleotides read TGCAGTGCGGGCGGGGGGCTTCGGGAGACCCAGTACTTC.

Turning to this clonotype: A junction end diverges from the germline sequence, so it may reflect a read error. This chain connects TRBV11-2 to TRBJ2-5; TRBD1 matches at 9 bases. There are 15 residues in the CDR3. CDR1 is SGHAT, CDR2 FQNNGV, per germline. CDR3 sequence (DNA): TGTGCCAGCGGGAGACAGGGGGGCAAGGGAGAGACCCGGTACTTC. Protein sequence: CASGRQGGKGETRYF.

The J gene is TRBJ2-5, the V gene TRBV20-1, with D perhaps TRBD2 (6 bases). Judging by the DNA end, TRBJ2-7 fits better; the J call may be wrong. The CDR3 covers 13 residues. The germline V gene encodes CDR1 DFQATT and CDR2 SNEGSKA (reference sequence). The CDR3 protein is CSALAGGVREQYF. The CDR3 DNA reads as TGCAGTGCACTCGCCGGAGGGGTGCGCGAGCAGTACTTC.

The chain couples TRBV3-1 to TRBJ2-4; possible D gene TRBD1, 5 bases. The tail of the sequence fits TRBJ2-7 better, so the J call may be wrong. The CDR3 has 14 amino acids. From germline, CDR1 is LGHDT and CDR2 YNNKEL (reference sequence). The CDR3 spells CASSQRGSAYEQYF. In nucleotides, the CDR3 is TGTGCCAGCAGCCAAAGGGGCTCGGCATACGAGCAGTACTTC.

The rearrangement links TRBV7-9 to TRBJ2-7; D is possibly TRBD1 (6 bases). This CDR3 contains 14 residues. Trimming took 8 bases from V and 2 from J, leaving 16 bases between them. Germline loops: CDR1 SEHNR, CDR2 FQNEAQ (reference sequence). CDR3 in amino acids: CASWGPCSPYEQYF. The CDR3 bases are TGTGCCAGCTGGGGGCCCTGCTCCCCCTACGAGCAGTACTTC.

With respect to this clonotype: A much more abundant neighbour one base away suggests this may be a read error. The chain couples TRBV27 to TRBJ2-1; 10 nucleotides agree with TRBD1. V shed 7 bases and J 9 bases; nucleotides not matched to a gene: 9. The CDR3 contains 14 residues. Per germline, CDR1 MNHEY and CDR2 SMNVEV (reference sequence). The CDR3 protein is CASTTGTGVGEQFF. The CDR3 coding sequence is TGTGCCAGCACAACCGGGACAGGGGTAGGTGAGCAGTTCTTC.

With regard to this clonotype: It may be a read error: a sequence one base away is much more abundant. The V and J genes are TRBV29-1 and TRBJ1-1, with TRBD1 as a possible D gene (5 bases). The CDR3 spans 13 residues. CDR1 SQVTM and CDR2 ANQGSEA come from the germline V gene. Between the trimmed V and J ends, which lost 7 bases and 1 base, there was a span of 13 bases. CDR3 in amino acids: CSDHRLSNTEAFF. CDR3 nucleotides: TGCAGCGATCACAGGCTCTCGAACACTGAAGCTTTCTTT.

The chain links TRBV3-1 to TRBJ2-5; TRBD2 matches 10 bases. This CDR3 region has 17 residues. Germline-derived CDR1 and CDR2 are LGHDT and YNNKEL (reference sequence). V dropped 4 bases and J dropped 0; count of bases not matched to a gene: 8. This CDR3 reads CASSPRQGLAYQETQYF. The CDR3 nucleotides are TGTGCCAGCAGCCCGAGACAGGGACTAGCGTACCAAGAGACCCAGTACTTC.

The chain is built from TRBV7-3 and TRBJ2-3; D could derive from TRBD1 or TRBD2 (7 bases each). V was shortened by 2 bases and J by 4 bases, with 19 bases between the two germline ends. Germline lookup yields CDR1 SGHTA and CDR2 FQGTGA. CDR3 length: 17 residues. The CDR3 bases are TGTGCCAGCAGCTTAGTGGCTAGCGGCAGGGGGGCAGATACGCAGTATTTT. Protein sequence: CASSLVASGRGADTQYF.

This clonotype was observed a few times. As DNA, the CDR3 is TGTGCCAGCAGGGGATGGATCGAAGGCGACTATGGCTACACCTTC. Translated: CASRGWIEGDYGYTF. The genes are TRBV25-1 and TRBJ1-2; no definite D call. The V gene lost 6 bases and the J gene lost 3 bases, with 17 bases spanning the gap. The CDR3 length is 15 residues. Germline V gene sequence: CDR1 MGHDK, CDR2 SYGVNS.

This clonotype was counted between two and nine times. The chain combines TRBV10-2 with TRBJ2-1; D is perhaps TRBD1 or TRBD2 (5 bases each). V was shortened by 3 bases and J by 3 bases, with 12 bases between the two germline ends. This CDR3 is 15 amino acids long. Germline lookup yields CDR1 WSHSY and CDR2 SAAADI. In DNA form, the CDR3 reads TGCGCCAGCAGTGATGACCAGGGAGTCTACAATGAGCAGTTCTTC. The encoded protein is CASSDDQGVYNEQFF.

This clonotype was found a few times. This rearrangement joins TRBV9 to TRBJ2-5, with 9 positions matching TRBD1. Germline V gene lookup returns CDR1 SGDLS and CDR2 YYNGEE. The CDR3 runs 17 residues. The V gene end was trimmed by 4 bases and the J gene end by 1 base; junction bases not matched to a gene: 11. CDR3 region: CASSPSPDRGVQETQYF. The DNA of the CDR3 is TGTGCCAGCAGCCCATCCCCGGACAGGGGTGTCCAAGAGACCCAGTACTTC. Based on the CDR3 plus reference TRBV9 and TRBJ2-5, the full variable domain is DSGVTQTPKHLITATGQRVTLRCSPRSGDLSVYWYQQSLDQGLQFLIQYYNGEERAKGNILERFSAQQFPDLHSELNLSSLELGDSALYFCASSPSPDRGVQETQYFGPGTRLLVL.

J is TRBJ2-3 and V is TRBV7-3; unclear D gene. This CDR3 has 15 residues. V dropped 3 bases and J dropped 1 base, with 11 bases sitting between them. Germline lookup yields CDR1 SGHTA and CDR2 FQGTGA. The CDR3, as DNA: TGTGCCAGCAGCTTTGGCGAGGTTGGCACAGATACGCAGTATTTT. This sequence encodes CASSFGEVGTDTQYF.

To note about this clonotype: One end of the junction is discordant with germline, which a read error may explain. The rearrangement links TRBV11-1 to TRBJ1-5, with TRBD1 matching over 11 bases. The germline gives CDR1 SGHAT, CDR2 FQDESV (reference sequence). The CDR3 is 16 amino acids. CDR3 DNA: TGTGCCGGCAGCCGGACAGGGGGCGACAGCAATCAGCCCCAGCATTTT. Amino acids: CAGSRTGGDSNQPQHF.

The sample holds a few counts of this clonotype. The J gene is TRBJ1-1, the V gene TRBV12-3 or TRBV12-4, with a weak D call TRBD1 (5 bases). Trimming removed 3 bases from V and 3 bases from J, with 14 bases in between. CDR3 length: 15 amino acids. The CDR3 is CASSLAGSGYTEAFF. In DNA form, the CDR3 reads TGTGCCAGCAGTTTGGCAGGGTCGGGGTACACTGAAGCTTTCTTT.

The V and J genes are TRBV6-1 and TRBJ2-5, with a weak D call TRBD1 (7 bases). Trimming shortened V by 6 bases and J by 0 bases, and 14 bases separated the two germline ends. In germline, CDR1 is MNHNS, CDR2 SASEGT. The CDR3 runs to 15 residues. This CDR3 reads CASRPRDRYQETQYF. DNA of the CDR3: TGTGCCAGCAGACCGCGGGACAGATACCAAGAGACCCAGTACTTC.

This clonotype was observed a handful of times. This chain uses TRBV9 with TRBJ1-4; 9 bases line up with TRBD1. Trimming at V came to 0 bases and at J to 8 bases, leaving 5 bases not matched to a gene. This CDR3 is 15 amino acids long. The germline CDR1 and CDR2 sequences are SGDLS and YYNGEE. CDR3 nucleotides: TGTGCCAGCAGCGTAGGGGGACAGGGATCCGAAAAACTGTTTTTT. The encoded protein is CASSVGGQGSEKLFF.

Only a few counts were recorded for this clonotype. For the CDR3, the DNA is TGCGCCAGTCTCCTCCGCGCGGGACCGATGTTTCCAGATACGCAGTATTTT. It specifies CASLLRAGPMFPDTQYF. V and J are TRBV4-1 and TRBJ2-3, with D perhaps matching TRBD2 (6 bases). The CDR3 covers 17 residues. Germline loops: CDR1 MGHRA, CDR2 YSYEKL. Trimming removed 9 bases from V and 4 bases from J, with 26 bases in between.

The chain uses TRBV28 and TRBJ2-7; D is possibly TRBD1 (5 bases). The V end lost 5 bases, the J end lost 7 bases, and 12 bases lay between the germline ends. The germline V gene encodes CDR1 MDHEN and CDR2 SYDVKM. The CDR3 loop spans 12 amino acids. The CDR3 loop reads CASSNQGWEQYF. CDR3 nucleotide sequence: TGTGCCAGCAGTAACCAGGGCTGGGAGCAGTACTTC.

This chain joins TRBV29-1 and TRBJ2-1; D is perhaps TRBD1 (5 bases). V lost 4 bases to trimming and J lost 8 bases, with 18 bases between them. CDR3 length: 14 residues. Germline V gene sequence: CDR1 SQVTM, CDR2 ANQGSEA. The CDR3: CSVVWVRVVDEQFF. CDR3 DNA sequence: TGCAGCGTTGTGTGGGTCAGGGTTGTAGATGAGCAGTTCTTC.